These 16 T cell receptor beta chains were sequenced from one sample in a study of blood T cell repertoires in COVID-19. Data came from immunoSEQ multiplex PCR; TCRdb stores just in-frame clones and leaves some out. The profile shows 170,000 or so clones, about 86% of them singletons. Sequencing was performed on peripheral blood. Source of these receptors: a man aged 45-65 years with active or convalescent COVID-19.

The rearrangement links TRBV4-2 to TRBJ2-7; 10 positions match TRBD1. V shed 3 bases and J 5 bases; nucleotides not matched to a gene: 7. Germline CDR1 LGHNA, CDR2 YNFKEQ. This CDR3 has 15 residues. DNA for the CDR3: TGTGCCAGCAGCCAGCGGGACAGGGGATTCGACGAGCAGTACTTC. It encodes CASSQRDRGFDEQYF.

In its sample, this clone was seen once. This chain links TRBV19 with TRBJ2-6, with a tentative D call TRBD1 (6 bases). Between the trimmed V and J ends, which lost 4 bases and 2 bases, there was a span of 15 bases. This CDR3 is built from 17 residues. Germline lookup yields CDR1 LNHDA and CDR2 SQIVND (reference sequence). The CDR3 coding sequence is TGTGCCAGTAGTACCCTACAGGGTAATCCTGGGGCCAACGTCCTGACTTTC. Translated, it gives CASSTLQGNPGANVLTF.

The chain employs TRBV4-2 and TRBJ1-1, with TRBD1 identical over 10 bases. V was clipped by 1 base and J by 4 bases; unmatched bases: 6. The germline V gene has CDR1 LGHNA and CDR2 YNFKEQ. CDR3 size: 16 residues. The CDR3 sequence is CASSQAGTGEGTEAFF. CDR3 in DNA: TGTGCCAGCAGCCAAGCGGGGACAGGGGAGGGCACTGAAGCTTTCTTT.

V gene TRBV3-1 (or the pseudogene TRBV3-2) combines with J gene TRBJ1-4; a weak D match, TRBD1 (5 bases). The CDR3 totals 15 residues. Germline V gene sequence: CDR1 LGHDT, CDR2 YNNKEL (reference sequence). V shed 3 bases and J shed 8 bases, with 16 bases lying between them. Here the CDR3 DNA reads TGTGCCAGCAGCCAGTTTGTTGCAGGGAACGAAAAACTGTTTTTT. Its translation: CASSQFVAGNEKLFF.

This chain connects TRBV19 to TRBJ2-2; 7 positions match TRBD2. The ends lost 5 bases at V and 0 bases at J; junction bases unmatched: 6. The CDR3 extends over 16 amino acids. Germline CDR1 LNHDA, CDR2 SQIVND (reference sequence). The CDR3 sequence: CASSPPGRANTGELFF. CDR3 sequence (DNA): TGTGCCAGTAGTCCCCCGGGGAGGGCGAACACCGGGGAGCTGTTTTTT.

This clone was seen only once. The CDR3 is CASSLEPGLADNEQFF. Written as DNA, the CDR3 is TGTGCCAGCAGCTTAGAGCCGGGACTAGCGGACAATGAGCAGTTCTTC. The J gene is TRBJ2-1, the V gene TRBV7-9; 11 nucleotides agree with TRBD2. Germline CDR1 SEHNR, CDR2 FQNEAQ (reference sequence). The CDR3 totals 16 residues. V gave up 1 base and J gave up 5 bases; unmatched junction bases: 4. Complete variable domain (other parts from reference TRBV7-9 and TRBJ2-1): DTGVSQNPRHKITKRGQNVTFRCDPISEHNRLYWYRQTLGQGPEFLTYFQNEAQLEKSRLLSDRFSAERPKGSFSTLEIQRTEQGDSAMYLCASSLEPGLADNEQFFGPGTRLTVL.

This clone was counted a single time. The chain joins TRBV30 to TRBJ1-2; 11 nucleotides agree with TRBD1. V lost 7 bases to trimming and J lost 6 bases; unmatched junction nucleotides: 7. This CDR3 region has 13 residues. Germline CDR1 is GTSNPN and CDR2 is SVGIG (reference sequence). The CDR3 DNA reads TGTGCCTCGGGGACAGGGGGAGTTAATGGCTACACCTTC. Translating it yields CASGTGGVNGYTF. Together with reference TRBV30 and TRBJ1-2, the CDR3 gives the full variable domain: SQTIHQWPATLVQPVGSPLSLECTVEGTSNPNLYWYRQAAGRGLQLLFYSVGIGQISSEVPQNLSASRPQDRQFILSSKKLLLSDSGFYLCASGTGGVNGYTFGSGTRLTVV.

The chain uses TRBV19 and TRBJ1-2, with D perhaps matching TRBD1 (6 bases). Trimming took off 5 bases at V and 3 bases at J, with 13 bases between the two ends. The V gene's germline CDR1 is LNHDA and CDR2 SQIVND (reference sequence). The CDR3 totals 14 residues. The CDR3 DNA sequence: TGTGCCAGTAGTCCGACAGGCTGGGACTATGGCTACACCTTC. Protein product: CASSPTGWDYGYTF.

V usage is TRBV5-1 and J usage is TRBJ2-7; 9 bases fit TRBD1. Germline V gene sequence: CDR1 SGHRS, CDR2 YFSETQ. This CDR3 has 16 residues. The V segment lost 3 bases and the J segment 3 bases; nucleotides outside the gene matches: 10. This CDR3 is CASSSKPGQGFYEQYF. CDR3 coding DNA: TGCGCCAGCAGCTCCAAGCCGGGACAGGGATTCTACGAGCAGTACTTC.

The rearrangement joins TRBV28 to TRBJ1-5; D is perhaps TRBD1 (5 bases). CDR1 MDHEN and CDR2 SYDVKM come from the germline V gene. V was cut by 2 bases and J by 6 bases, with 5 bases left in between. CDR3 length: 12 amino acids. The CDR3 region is CASSLQGQPQHF. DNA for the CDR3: TGTGCCAGCAGTTTACAGGGTCAGCCCCAGCATTTT.

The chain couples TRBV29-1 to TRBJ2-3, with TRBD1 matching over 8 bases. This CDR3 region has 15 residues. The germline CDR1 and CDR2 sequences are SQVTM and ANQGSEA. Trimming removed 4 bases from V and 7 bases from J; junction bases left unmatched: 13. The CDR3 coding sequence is TGCAGCGTTGTAGAGGTAGGACAGGGCGTCAATACGCAGTATTTT. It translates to CSVVEVGQGVNTQYF.

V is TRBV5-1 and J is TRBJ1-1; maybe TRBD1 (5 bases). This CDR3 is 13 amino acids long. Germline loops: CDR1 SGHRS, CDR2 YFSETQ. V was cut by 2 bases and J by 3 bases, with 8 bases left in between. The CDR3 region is CASSFAGHTEAFF. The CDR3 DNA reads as TGCGCCAGCAGCTTTGCGGGGCACACTGAAGCTTTCTTT. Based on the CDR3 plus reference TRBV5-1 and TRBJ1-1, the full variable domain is KAGVTQTPRYLIKTRGQQVTLSCSPISGHRSVSWYQQTPGQGLQFLFEYFSETQRNKGNFPGRFSGRQFSNSRSEMNVSTLELGDSALYLCASSFAGHTEAFFGQGTRLTVV.

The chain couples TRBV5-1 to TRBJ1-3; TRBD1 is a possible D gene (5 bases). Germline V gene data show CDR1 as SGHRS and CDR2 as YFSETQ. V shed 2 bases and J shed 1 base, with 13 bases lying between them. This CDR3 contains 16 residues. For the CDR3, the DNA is TGCGCCAGCAGCTTAGGGACTGGCAGATCTGGAAACACCATATATTTT. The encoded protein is CASSLGTGRSGNTIYF.

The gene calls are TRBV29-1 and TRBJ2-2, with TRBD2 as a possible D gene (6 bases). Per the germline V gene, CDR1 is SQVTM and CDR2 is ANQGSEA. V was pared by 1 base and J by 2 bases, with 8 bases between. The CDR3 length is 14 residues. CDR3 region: CSVEVGLNTGELFF. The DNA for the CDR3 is TGCAGCGTTGAAGTGGGACTCAACACCGGGGAGCTGTTTTTT.

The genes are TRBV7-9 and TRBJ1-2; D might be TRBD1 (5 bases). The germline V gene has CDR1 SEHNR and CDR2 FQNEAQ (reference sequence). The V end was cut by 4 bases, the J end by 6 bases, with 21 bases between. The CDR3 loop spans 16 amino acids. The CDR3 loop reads CASSSPSRGDVDGYTF. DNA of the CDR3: TGTGCCAGCAGCTCCCCTAGTAGGGGCGATGTTGATGGCTACACCTTC.

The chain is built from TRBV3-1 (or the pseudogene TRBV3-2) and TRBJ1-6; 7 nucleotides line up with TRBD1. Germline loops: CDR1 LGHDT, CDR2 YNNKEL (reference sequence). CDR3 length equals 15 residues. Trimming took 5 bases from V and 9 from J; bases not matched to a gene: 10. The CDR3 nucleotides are TGTGCCAGCAGCTCTGACAGGGTCTTTCTTTCACCCCTCCACTTT. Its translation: CASSSDRVFLSPLHF.